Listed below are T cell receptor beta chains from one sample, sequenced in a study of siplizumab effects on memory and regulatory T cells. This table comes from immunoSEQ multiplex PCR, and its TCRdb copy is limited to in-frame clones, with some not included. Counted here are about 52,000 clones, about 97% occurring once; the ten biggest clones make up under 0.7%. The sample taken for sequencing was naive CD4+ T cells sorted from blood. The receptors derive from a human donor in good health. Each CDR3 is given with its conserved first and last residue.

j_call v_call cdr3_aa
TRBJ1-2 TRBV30 CALRSAADYGYTF
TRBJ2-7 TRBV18 CASSQIYGPLHEQYF
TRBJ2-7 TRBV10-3 CAIRGITGAGEQYF
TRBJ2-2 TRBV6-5 CASQRVNTGELFF
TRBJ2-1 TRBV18 CASSPRLGTSYNEQFF
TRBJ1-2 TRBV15 CATSAPGQGTGEGYTF
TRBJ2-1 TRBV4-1 CASSQLAGTRFYNEQFF
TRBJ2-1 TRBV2 CASSRDYSSYNEQFF
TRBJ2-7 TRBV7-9 CASSIRQGTDEQYF
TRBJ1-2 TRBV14 CASSLLRDRSYTF
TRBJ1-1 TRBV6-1 CASRSGGMMNTEAFF